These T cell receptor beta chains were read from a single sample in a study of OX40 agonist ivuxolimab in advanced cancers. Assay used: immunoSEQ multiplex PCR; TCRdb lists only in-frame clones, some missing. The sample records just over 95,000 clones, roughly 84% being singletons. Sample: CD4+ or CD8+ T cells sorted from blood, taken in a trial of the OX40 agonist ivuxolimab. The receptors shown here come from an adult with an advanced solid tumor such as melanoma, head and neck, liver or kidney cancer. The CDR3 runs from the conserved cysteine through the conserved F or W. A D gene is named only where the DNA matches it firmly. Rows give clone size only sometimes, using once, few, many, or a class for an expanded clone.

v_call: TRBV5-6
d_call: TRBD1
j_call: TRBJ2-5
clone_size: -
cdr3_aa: CASSGDSAETQYF
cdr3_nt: TGTGCCAGCAGCGGGGACAGTGCGGAGACCCAGTACTTC

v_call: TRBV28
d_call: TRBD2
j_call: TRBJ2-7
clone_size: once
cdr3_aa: CASSAPGTNLFEQYF
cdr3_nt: TGTGCCAGCAGTGCCCCCGGGACTAACCTCTTCGAGCAGTACTTC

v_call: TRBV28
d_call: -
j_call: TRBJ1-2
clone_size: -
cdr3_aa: CASGGGVYGYTF
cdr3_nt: TGTGCCAGCGGAGGGGGTGTCTATGGCTACACCTTC

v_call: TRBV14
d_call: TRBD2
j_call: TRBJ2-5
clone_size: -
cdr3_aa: CASSQERAGGPTGETQYF
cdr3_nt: TGTGCCAGCAGCCAAGAAAGAGCGGGAGGGCCGACGGGAGAGACCCAGTACTTC

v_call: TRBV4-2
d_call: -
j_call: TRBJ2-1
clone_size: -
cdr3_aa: CASSQDPGTHNEQFF
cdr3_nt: TGTGCCAGCAGCCAAGACCCCGGGACTCACAATGAGCAGTTCTTC

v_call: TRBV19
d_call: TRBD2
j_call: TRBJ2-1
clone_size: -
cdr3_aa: CASSIVAGAFNEQFF
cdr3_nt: TGTGCCAGTAGTATAGTAGCGGGAGCCTTCAATGAGCAGTTCTTC

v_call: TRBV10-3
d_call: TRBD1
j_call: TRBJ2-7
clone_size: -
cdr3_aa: CAIRGDSSYEQYF
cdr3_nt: TGTGCCATCAGGGGGGACAGCTCCTACGAGCAGTACTTC

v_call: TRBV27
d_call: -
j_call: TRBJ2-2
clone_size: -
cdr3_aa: CASSFAGRYTGELFF
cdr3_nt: TGTGCCAGCAGTTTCGCGGGACGATACACCGGGGAGCTGTTTTTT

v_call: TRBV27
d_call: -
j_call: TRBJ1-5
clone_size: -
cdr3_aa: CASSLVGDNQPQHF
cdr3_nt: TGTGCCAGCAGTTTAGTCGGCGACAATCAGCCCCAGCATTTT

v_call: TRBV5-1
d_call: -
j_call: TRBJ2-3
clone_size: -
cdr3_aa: CASSLNSGGQYF
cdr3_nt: TGCGCCAGCAGCTTGAATTCCGGGGGGCAGTATTTT

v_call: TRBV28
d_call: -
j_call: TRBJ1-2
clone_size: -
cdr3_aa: CASSLNWGAGGYTF
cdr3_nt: TGTGCCAGCAGTTTAAATTGGGGGGCAGGGGGCTACACCTTC

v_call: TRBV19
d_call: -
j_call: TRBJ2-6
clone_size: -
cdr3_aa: CASETLDSNSGANVLTF
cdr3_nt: TGTGCCAGTGAGACCCTTGACAGTAACTCTGGGGCCAACGTCCTGACTTTC

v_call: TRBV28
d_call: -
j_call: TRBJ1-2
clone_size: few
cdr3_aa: CASSLFEMGGYTF
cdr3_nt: TGTGCCAGCAGTTTATTTGAAATGGGTGGCTACACCTTC

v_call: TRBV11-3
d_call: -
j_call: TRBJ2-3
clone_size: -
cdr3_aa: CASSSRLSGGGLSDTQYF
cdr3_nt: TGTGCCAGCAGCTCCCGCCTTAGTGGCGGGGGCCTCTCAGATACGCAGTATTTT

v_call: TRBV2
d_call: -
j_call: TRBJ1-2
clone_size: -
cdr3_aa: CASSEDRNYGYTF
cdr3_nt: TGTGCCAGCAGTGAAGACAGGAACTATGGCTACACCTTC

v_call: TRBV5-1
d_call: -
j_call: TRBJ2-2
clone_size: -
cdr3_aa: CASSLDAALIGGELFF
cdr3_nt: TGCGCCAGCAGCTTGGATGCGGCCCTCATTGGCGGGGAGCTGTTTTTT

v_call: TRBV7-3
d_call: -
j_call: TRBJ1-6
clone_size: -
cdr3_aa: CASSPLGGQGPLHF
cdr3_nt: TGTGCCAGCAGCCCCCTAGGGGGGCAGGGACCCCTCCACTTT

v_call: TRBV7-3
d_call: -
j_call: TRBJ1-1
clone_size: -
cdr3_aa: CASSLFLGEALKDTEAFF
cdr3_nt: TGTGCCAGCAGCTTATTTCTGGGCGAAGCCCTCAAGGACACTGAAGCTTTCTTT

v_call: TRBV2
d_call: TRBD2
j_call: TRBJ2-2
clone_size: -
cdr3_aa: CASSSGLADTPTGELFF
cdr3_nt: TGTGCCAGCAGTTCCGGACTAGCGGACACCCCCACCGGGGAGCTGTTTTTT

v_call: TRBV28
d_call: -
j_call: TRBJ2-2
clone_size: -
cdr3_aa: CASRHANTGELFF
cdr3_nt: TGTGCCAGTAGACACGCGAACACCGGGGAGCTGTTTTTT

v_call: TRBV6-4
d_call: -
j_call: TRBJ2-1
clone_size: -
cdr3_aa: CASSRSSSSYNEQFF
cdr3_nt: TGTGCCAGCAGTCGGTCTAGCAGCTCCTACAATGAGCAGTTCTTC

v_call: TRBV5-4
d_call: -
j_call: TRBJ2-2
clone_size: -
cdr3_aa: CASSLGMQRARGELFF
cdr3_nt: TGTGCCAGCAGCCTGGGGATGCAGCGGGCGCGCGGGGAGCTGTTTTTT

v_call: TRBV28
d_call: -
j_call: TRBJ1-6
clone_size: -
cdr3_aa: CASRDKYNSPLHF
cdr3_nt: TGTGCCAGCCGGGACAAGTATAATTCACCCCTCCACTTT

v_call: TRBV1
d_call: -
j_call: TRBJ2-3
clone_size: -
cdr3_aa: CTSRPWGLASTDTQYF
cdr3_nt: TGCACCAGCAGACCCTGGGGACTAGCTAGTACAGATACGCAGTATTTT

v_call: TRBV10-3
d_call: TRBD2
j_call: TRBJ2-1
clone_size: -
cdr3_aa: CAISHGTSGHNEQFF
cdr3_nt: TGTGCCATCAGCCACGGGACTAGCGGTCACAATGAGCAGTTCTTC

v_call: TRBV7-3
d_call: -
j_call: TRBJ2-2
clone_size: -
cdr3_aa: CASSRDGGHGELFF
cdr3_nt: TGTGCCAGCAGCCGGGACGGGGGGCACGGGGAGCTGTTTTTT

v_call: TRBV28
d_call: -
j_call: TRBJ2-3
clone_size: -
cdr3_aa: CASSLFLVGDHLTDTQYF
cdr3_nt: TGTGCCAGCAGTTTATTCCTAGTCGGGGATCACCTCACAGATACGCAGTATTTT

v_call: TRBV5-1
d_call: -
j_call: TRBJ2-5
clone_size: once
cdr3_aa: CASSLEYDPGETQYF
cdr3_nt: TGCGCCAGCAGCTTGGAATATGACCCCGGGGAGACCCAGTACTTC

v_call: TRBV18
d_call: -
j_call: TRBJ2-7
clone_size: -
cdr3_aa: CASSPWTSSYEQYF
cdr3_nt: TGTGCCAGCTCACCATGGACATCCTCCTACGAGCAGTACTTC

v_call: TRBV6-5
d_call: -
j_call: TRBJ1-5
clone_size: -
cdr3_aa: CASSSREGQPQHF
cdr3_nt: TGTGCCAGCAGTTCCCGGGAGGGTCAGCCCCAGCATTTT

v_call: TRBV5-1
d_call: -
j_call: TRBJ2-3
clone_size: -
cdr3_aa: CASSSGSELTDTQYF
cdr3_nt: TGCGCCAGCAGCTCAGGGTCTGAACTCACAGATACGCAGTATTTT

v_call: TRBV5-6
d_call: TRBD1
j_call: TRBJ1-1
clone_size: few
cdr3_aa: CASSLGTGIMEAFF
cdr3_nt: TGTGCCAGCAGCTTGGGGACAGGAATTATGGAAGCTTTCTTT